This entry lists 16 T cell receptor beta chains sequenced from one sample in a study of identifying expanded T cells in peripheral blood. The table came from immunoSEQ multiplex PCR; TCRdb's copy has only in-frame clones and leaves some out. The sample holds about 58,000 clones; about nine tenths are singletons and the top ten take 3% to 4%. The sample taken for sequencing was blood. Receptors originate from a person aged 18 to 70 in good health.

J is TRBJ2-3 and V is TRBV27, with D unresolved. Trimming cost V 6 bases and J 2 bases, with 15 bases left between them. Germline CDR1 is MNHEY and CDR2 is SMNVEV (reference sequence). CDR3 length: 15 residues. The DNA for the CDR3 is TGTGCCAGCAGATCTCCTGGACGCTACACAGATACGCAGTATTTT. It yields the protein CASRSPGRYTDTQYF.

The J gene is TRBJ2-2, the V gene TRBV6-6, with 8 bases aligning to TRBD1. This CDR3 is 14 amino acids long. The germline V gene has CDR1 MNHNY and CDR2 SVGAGI (reference sequence). V dropped 8 bases and J dropped 4; count of bases not matched to a gene: 6. The CDR3 here is CASRGTGGTGELFF. As DNA, the CDR3 is TGTGCCAGCCGAGGTACAGGGGGCACCGGGGAGCTGTTTTTT.

This sequence joins TRBV9 and TRBJ1-1; a possible D gene is TRBD1 (5 bases). Deletions cut 2 bases from V and 1 base from J, with 15 bases between. From germline, CDR1 is SGDLS and CDR2 YYNGEE. The CDR3 extends over 16 amino acids. The CDR3 region is CASSVCLGTSNTEAFF. CDR3 DNA: TGTGCCAGCAGCGTTTGCCTGGGGACTTCGAACACTGAAGCTTTCTTT.

V usage is TRBV9 and J usage is TRBJ1-5, with D uncertain. CDR3 length equals 14 residues. Germline CDR1 and CDR2: SGDLS and YYNGEE. Between the trimmed V and J ends, which lost 0 bases and 1 base, there was a span of 5 bases. CDR3 sequence: CASSVGDSNQPQHF. CDR3 nucleotide sequence: TGTGCCAGCAGCGTAGGCGACAGCAATCAGCCCCAGCATTTT.

The rearrangement joins TRBV6-5 to TRBJ2-7; TRBD2 might be the D (6 bases). The CDR3 length is 11 residues. Germline V gives CDR1 MNHEY, CDR2 SVGAGI. V lost 6 bases, J lost 4 bases, and 7 bases lay in between. The CDR3 region is CASRGGYEQYF. For the CDR3, the DNA is TGTGCCAGCAGGGGAGGTTACGAGCAGTACTTC.

The J gene is TRBJ1-1, the V gene TRBV10-1; no clear D. Germline CDR1 is WNHNN and CDR2 is SYGVQD (reference sequence). The length of the CDR3 is 15 residues. The ends were cut back, 0 bases at V and 5 bases at J, with 13 bases in the middle. Written as DNA, the CDR3 is TGCGCCAGCAGTGAGTCGTCAGATTCTGGGACTGAAGCTTTCTTT. Protein sequence: CASSESSDSGTEAFF.

The rearrangement links TRBV9 to TRBJ2-7; D may correspond to TRBD1 or TRBD2 (6 bases each). This CDR3 contains 15 residues. The V gene lost 0 bases and the J gene lost 3 bases, with 13 bases spanning the gap. Looked up from germline, CDR1 is SGDLS and CDR2 is YYNGEE. This chain's CDR3 is CASSVAGGMSYEQYF. CDR3 sequence (DNA): TGTGCCAGCAGCGTAGCCGGGGGCATGAGCTACGAGCAGTACTTC.

The gene calls are TRBV19 and TRBJ1-2; TRBD1 is a possible D gene (6 bases). V was pared by 3 bases and J by 8 bases, with 13 bases between. This CDR3 has 13 amino acids. CDR1 is LNHDA, CDR2 SQIVND, per germline (reference sequence). The chain's CDR3 is CASSMRKGEGYTF. As DNA, the CDR3 is TGTGCCAGTAGTATGAGGAAGGGGGAAGGCTACACCTTC.

This clone was observed a handful of times. V gene TRBV7-6 combines with J gene TRBJ1-3; D gene uncertain. The CDR3 is made up of 15 amino acids. The V gene lost 1 base and the J gene lost 0 bases, with 7 bases spanning the gap. Germline V CDR1 and CDR2: SGHVS, FNYEAQ. In DNA form, the CDR3 reads TGTGCCAGCAGCTTAGACACGAGCTCTGGAAACACCATATATTTT. This codes for CASSLDTSSGNTIYF. Using reference TRBV7-6 and TRBJ1-3 for the parts outside the CDR3, the full variable domain is GAGVSQSPRYKVTKRGQDVALRCDPISGHVSLYWYRQALGQGPEFLTYFNYEAQQDKSGLPNDRFSAERPEGSISTLTIQRTEQRDSAMYRCASSLDTSSGNTIYFGEGSWLTVV.

The chain couples TRBV18 to TRBJ2-5, with D possibly TRBD1 on 5 matching bases. The CDR3 sequence is 17 residues long. V lost 0 bases, J lost 0 bases, and 14 bases lay in between. CDR1 and CDR2 (germline): KGHSH, LQKENI. The CDR3 here is CASSPPKGDANQETQYF. CDR3 bases: TGTGCCAGCTCACCACCGAAAGGGGATGCCAACCAAGAGACCCAGTACTTC.

The J gene is TRBJ2-3, the V gene TRBV7-3; possibly TRBD1 for D (6 bases). V was cut by 0 bases and J by 6 bases, with 13 bases left in between. The CDR3 has 15 amino acids. From germline, CDR1 is SGHTA and CDR2 FQGTGA. The CDR3 reads CASSLTGGRLDTQYF. CDR3 DNA: TGTGCCAGCAGCTTAACTGGGGGCCGGCTCGATACGCAGTATTTT.

The V and J genes are TRBV11-2 and TRBJ2-1, with D hard to call. V was clipped by 5 bases and J by 0 bases, with 11 bases between them. The V gene's germline CDR1 is SGHAT and CDR2 FQNNGV. This CDR3 has 15 amino acids. For the CDR3, the DNA is TGTGCCAGCAGCGAGAGGCCAGACTCCTACAATGAGCAGTTCTTC. Protein product: CASSERPDSYNEQFF.

J is TRBJ1-3 and V is TRBV7-6; D possibly corresponds to TRBD1 (5 bases). Trimming shortened V by 1 base and J by 0 bases, and 10 bases separated the two germline ends. CDR3 length: 16 amino acids. Germline values: CDR1 SGHVS, CDR2 FNYEAQ. The DNA for the CDR3 is TGTGCCAGCAGCTTAGGTTGGGGGGGCTCTGGAAACACCATATATTTT. Its translation is CASSLGWGGSGNTIYF.

The gene calls are TRBV7-2 and TRBJ1-3, with D unresolved. V dropped 5 bases and J dropped 0 bases, with 14 bases sitting between them. CDR3 size: 16 residues. Germline values: CDR1 SGHTA, CDR2 FQGNSA. The CDR3 DNA reads TGTGCCAGCAGCCCCGGAACACCTTACTCTGGAAACACCATATATTTT. Its protein product is CASSPGTPYSGNTIYF.

A single count supports this clone. This rearrangement joins TRBV6-5 to TRBJ2-2; D might be TRBD1 (6 bases). V shed 4 bases and J shed 3 bases, with 9 bases lying between them. The germline V gene encodes CDR1 MNHEY and CDR2 SVGAGI. This CDR3 has 14 residues. This CDR3 reads CASSSYRDTGELFF. The CDR3 coding sequence is TGTGCCAGCAGTTCCTACAGGGACACCGGGGAGCTGTTTTTT.

The gene calls are TRBV7-2 and TRBJ2-1; TRBD2 aligns across 13 bases. There are 17 residues in the CDR3. V shed 2 bases, J shed 2 bases, and the junction held 3 bases outside the gene matches. CDR1 is SGHTA, CDR2 FQGNSA, per germline. CDR3 sequence: CASSLTSGGATYNEQFF. The CDR3 DNA reads as TGTGCCAGCAGCTTAACTAGCGGGGGGGCAACCTACAATGAGCAGTTCTTC.